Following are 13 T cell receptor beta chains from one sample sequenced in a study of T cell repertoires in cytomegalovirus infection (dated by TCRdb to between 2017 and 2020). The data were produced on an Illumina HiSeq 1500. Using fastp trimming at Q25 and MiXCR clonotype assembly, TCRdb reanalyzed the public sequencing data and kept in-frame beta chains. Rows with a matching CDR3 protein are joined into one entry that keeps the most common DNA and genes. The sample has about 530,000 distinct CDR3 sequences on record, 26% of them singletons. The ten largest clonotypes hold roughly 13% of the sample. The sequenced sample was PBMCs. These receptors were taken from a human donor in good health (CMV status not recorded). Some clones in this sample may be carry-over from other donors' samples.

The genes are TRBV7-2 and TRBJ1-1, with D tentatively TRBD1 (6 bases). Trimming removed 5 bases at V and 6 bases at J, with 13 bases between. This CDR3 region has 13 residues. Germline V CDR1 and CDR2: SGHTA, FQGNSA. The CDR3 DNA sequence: TGTGCCAGCAGCCATTCAGGGGTCGCTGAAGCTTTCTTT. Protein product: CASSHSGVAEAFF.

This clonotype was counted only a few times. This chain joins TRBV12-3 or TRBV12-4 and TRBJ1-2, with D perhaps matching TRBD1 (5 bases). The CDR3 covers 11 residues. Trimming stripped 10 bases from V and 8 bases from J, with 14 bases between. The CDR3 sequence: CAKTRGSGYTF. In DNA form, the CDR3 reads TGTGCCAAAACCCGGGGGAGCGGCTACACCTTC.

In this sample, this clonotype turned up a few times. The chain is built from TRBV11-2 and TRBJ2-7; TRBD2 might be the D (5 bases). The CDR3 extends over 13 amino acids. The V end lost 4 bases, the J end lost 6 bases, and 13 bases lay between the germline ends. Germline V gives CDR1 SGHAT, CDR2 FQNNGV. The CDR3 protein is CASSWETLREQYF. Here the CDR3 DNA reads TGTGCCAGCAGCTGGGAGACCCTACGCGAGCAGTACTTC.

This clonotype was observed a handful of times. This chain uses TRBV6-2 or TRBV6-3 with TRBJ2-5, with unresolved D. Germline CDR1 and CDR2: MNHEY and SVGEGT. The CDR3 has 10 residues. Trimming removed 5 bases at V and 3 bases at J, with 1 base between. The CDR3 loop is CASSKETQYF. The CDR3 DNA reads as TGTGCCAGCAGTAAAGAGACCCAGTACTTC.

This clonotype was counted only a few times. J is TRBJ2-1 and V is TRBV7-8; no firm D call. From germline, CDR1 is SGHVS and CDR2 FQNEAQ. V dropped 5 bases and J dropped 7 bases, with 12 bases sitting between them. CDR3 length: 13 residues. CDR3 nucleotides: TGTGCCAGCAGCCCCTCGACAATGAATGAGCAGTTCTTC. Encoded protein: CASSPSTMNEQFF.

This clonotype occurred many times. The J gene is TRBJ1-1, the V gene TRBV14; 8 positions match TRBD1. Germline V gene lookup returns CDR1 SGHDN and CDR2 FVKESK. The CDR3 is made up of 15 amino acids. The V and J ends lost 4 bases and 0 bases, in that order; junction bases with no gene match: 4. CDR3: CASSLRTGMNTEAFF. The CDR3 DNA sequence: TGTGCCAGCAGCCTACGGACAGGGATGAACACTGAAGCTTTCTTT.

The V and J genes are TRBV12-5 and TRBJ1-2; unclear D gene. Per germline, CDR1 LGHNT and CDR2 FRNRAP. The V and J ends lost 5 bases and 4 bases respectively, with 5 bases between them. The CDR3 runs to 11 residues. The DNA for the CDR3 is TGTGCTAGTGGTAGCACCTATGGCTACACCTTC. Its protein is CASGSTYGYTF.

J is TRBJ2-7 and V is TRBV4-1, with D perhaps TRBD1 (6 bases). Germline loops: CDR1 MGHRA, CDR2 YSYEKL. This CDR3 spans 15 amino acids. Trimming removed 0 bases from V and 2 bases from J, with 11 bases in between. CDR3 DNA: TGCGCCAGCAGCCAAGACCCCCGACAGGCCTACGAGCAGTACGTC. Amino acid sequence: CASSQDPRQAYEQYV.

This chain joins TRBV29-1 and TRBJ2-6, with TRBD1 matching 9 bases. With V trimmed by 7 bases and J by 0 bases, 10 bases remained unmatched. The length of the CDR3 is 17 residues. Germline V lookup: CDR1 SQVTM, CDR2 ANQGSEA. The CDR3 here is CSAPSGQGSSGANVLTF. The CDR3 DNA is TGCAGCGCCCCATCAGGACAGGGGAGCTCTGGGGCCAACGTCCTGACTTTC.

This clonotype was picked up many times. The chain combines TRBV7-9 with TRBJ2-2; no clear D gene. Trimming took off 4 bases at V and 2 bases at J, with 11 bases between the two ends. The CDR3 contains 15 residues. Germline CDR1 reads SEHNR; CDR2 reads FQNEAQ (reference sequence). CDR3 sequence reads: CASSSRAVNTGELFF. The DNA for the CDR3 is TGTGCCAGCAGCTCCCGCGCGGTTAACACCGGGGAGCTGTTTTTT. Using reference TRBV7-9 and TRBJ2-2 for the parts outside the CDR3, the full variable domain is DTGVSQNPRHKITKRGQNVTFRCDPISEHNRLYWYRQTLGQGPEFLTYFQNEAQLEKSRLLSDRFSAERPKGSFSTLEIQRTEQGDSAMYLCASSSRAVNTGELFFGEGSRLTVL.

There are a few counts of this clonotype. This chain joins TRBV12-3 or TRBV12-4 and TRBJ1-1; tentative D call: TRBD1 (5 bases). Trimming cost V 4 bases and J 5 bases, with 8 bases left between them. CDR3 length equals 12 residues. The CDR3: CASSSGPTEAFF. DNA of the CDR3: TGTGCCAGCAGTTCGGGACCAACTGAAGCTTTCTTT.

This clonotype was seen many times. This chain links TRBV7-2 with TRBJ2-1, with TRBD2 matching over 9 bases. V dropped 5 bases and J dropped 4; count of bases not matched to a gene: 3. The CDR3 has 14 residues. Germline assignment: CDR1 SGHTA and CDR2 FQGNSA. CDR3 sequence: CASSRTSEYNEQFF. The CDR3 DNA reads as TGTGCCAGCAGCAGGACTAGCGAGTACAATGAGCAGTTCTTC.

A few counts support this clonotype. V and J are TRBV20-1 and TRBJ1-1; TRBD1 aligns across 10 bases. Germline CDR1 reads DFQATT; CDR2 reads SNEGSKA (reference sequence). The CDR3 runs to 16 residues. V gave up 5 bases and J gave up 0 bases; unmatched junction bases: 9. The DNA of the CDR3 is TGCAGTGCTGCCCGGGACAGGGGATCCATGAACACTGAAGCTTTCTTT. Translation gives CSAARDRGSMNTEAFF.